The clone carrying this T cell receptor beta chain was picked up many times. Regions amplified from RNA transcripts were the TCR beta CDR3 regions. During a first-round RT-PCR of the TCR CDR3, the HTBI primer set was used. TCRdb reanalysed the multiplex PCR reads using MiXCR and keeps one entry per CDR3 protein. The sample yields 600,000 or so distinct CDR3 sequences, 15% to 20% seen once. These data belong to a study of T cells in Graves' hyperthyroidism and ophthalmopathy. The overall study: Peripheral blood collection took place at initial diagnosis, before any treatment.

V lost 2 bases to trimming and J lost 4 bases, with 5 bases between them. Germline assignment: CDR1 ENHRY and CDR2 SYGVKD. The CDR3 runs 12 residues. The sample comprised blood. The receptor's source is a woman aged 25 to 45 with Graves' hyperthyroidism. V usage is TRBV10-3 and J usage is TRBJ1-1, with D hard to call. The CDR3 is CAISEGGTEAFF. As DNA, the CDR3 is TGTGCCATCAGTGAGGGAGGCACTGAAGCTTTCTTT.